This is a list of T cell receptor beta chains from one sample in a study of blood T cell repertoires in COVID-19. The assay was immunoSEQ multiplex PCR, and TCRdb's table has in-frame clones only and misses some. The sample includes under 200,000 clones, around 87% of them seen just once. The sample comprised peripheral blood. Source of these receptors: a man aged 18 to 29 with active or convalescent COVID-19. Each CDR3 is given with its conserved first and last residue. D genes are given only for firm matches. Only part of the rows carry a size: once, few, many, or a class if the clone is expanded.

TRBD1,TRBJ2-2,TRBV25-1,-,14,CASSNTGVSGELFF,TGTGCCAGCAGCAACACAGGGGTTTCCGGGGAGCTGTTTTTT
TRBD2,TRBJ2-5,TRBV29-1,-,17,CSVDGVLASGFQETQYF,TGCAGCGTTGATGGAGTGTTGGCTAGCGGGTTTCAAGAGACCCAGTACTTC
TRBD1,TRBJ2-7,TRBV24-1,-,13,CATSDLHRGEQYF,TGTGCCACCAGTGATTTGCACAGGGGCGAGCAGTACTTC
-,TRBJ2-1,TRBV7-9,-,16,CASSHFAGVLDNEQFF,TGTGCCAGCAGCCATTTCGCAGGGGTCCTCGACAATGAGCAGTTCTTC
-,TRBJ1-4,TRBV12-3/TRBV12-4,-,11,CASSRPGELFF,TGTGCCAGCAGCCGCCCGGGGGAACTGTTTTTT
-,TRBJ1-1,TRBV12-3/TRBV12-4,-,13,CASSTAGGTEAFF,TGTGCCAGCAGTACCGCGGGAGGGACTGAAGCTTTCTTT
-,TRBJ1-2,TRBV6-4,-,12,CASSDGQFGYTF,TGTGCCAGCAGTGACGGGCAGTTTGGCTACACCTTC
-,TRBJ2-3,TRBV28,-,13,CASSLQGKDTQYF,TGTGCCAGCAGTCTTCAGGGGAAAGATACGCAGTATTTT
-,TRBJ1-1,TRBV6-5,-,14,CASIQRTLNTEAFF,TGTGCCAGTATACAGAGAACCTTGAACACTGAAGCTTTCTTT
TRBD1,TRBJ2-5,TRBV29-1,-,16,CSVEQGQINLQETQYF,TGCAGCGTCGAACAGGGACAGATAAACCTCCAAGAGACCCAGTACTTC
-,TRBJ2-1,TRBV6-1,-,16,CASSGAPRTAYNEQFF,TGTGCCAGCAGTGGAGCGCCCCGAACTGCCTACAATGAGCAGTTCTTC
TRBD2,TRBJ2-3,TRBV7-9,-,17,CASSRTTSGRPTDTQYF,TGTGCCAGCAGCCGTACGACTAGCGGGAGGCCAACAGATACGCAGTATTTT
TRBD2,TRBJ2-4,TRBV7-2,few,16,CASSLVAGIAKNIQYF,TGTGCCAGCAGCTTAGTAGCGGGCATAGCCAAAAACATTCAGTACTTC
-,TRBJ1-5,TRBV27,-,14,CASSLLGLNQPQHF,TGTGCCAGCAGTTTGCTGGGCCTCAATCAGCCCCAGCATTTT
-,TRBJ1-2,TRBV23-1,-,14,CASSQSSRLYGYTF,TGCGCCAGCAGTCAATCGAGCAGGCTCTATGGCTACACCTTC
-,TRBJ2-2,TRBV7-2,few,13,CASSLWPPGELFF,TGTGCCAGCAGCTTATGGCCCCCCGGGGAGCTGTTTTTT
TRBD1,TRBJ2-5,TRBV7-8,-,17,CASSPPVAGTAQETQYF,TGTGCCAGCAGCCCCCCTGTGGCCGGGACAGCACAAGAGACCCAGTACTTC
-,TRBJ1-2,TRBV28,-,14,CASSSTAYPIGYTF,TGTGCCAGCAGTTCGACTGCTTATCCTATAGGCTACACCTTC
TRBD1,TRBJ1-1,TRBV18,-,18,CASSPFTGTGVVSTEAFF,TGTGCCAGCTCACCATTTACCGGGACAGGGGTTGTTAGCACTGAAGCTTTCTTT
TRBD1,TRBJ1-1,TRBV6-1,-,15,CASSEDQGANTEAFF,TGTGCCAGCAGTGAAGACCAGGGGGCAAACACTGAAGCTTTCTTT
TRBD2,TRBJ2-3,TRBV5-1,-,15,CASSSTSATTDTQYF,TGCGCCAGCAGCTCCACTAGCGCGACCACAGATACGCAGTATTTT
TRBD1,TRBJ1-2,TRBV27,-,15,CASSSGQATNYGYTF,TGTGCCAGCAGTTCTGGACAGGCGACTAACTATGGCTACACCTTC
-,TRBJ2-1,TRBV6-5,-,13,CASRSQGQGEQFF,TGTGCCAGCAGGTCACAGGGCCAGGGTGAGCAGTTCTTC
TRBD2,TRBJ2-1,TRBV2,-,16,CASSSGRGLSYNEQFF,TGTGCCAGCAGTTCGGGGAGGGGTTTGTCCTACAATGAGCAGTTCTTC
-,TRBJ2-5,TRBV5-1,-,14,CASSAQGGEETQYF,TGCGCCAGCAGCGCTCAGGGGGGTGAGGAGACCCAGTACTTC
-,TRBJ2-7,TRBV21-1,-,14,CASSKPRGAYEQYF,TGTGCCAGCAGCAAGCCTCGGGGGGCCTACGAGCAGTACTTC
TRBD1,TRBJ1-5,TRBV19,-,16,CATKAVGGAGIQPQHF,TGTGCCACCAAAGCCGTAGGGGGCGCGGGTATTCAGCCCCAGCATTTT
TRBD1,TRBJ1-1,TRBV19,-,15,CASKSRDRLNTEAFF,TGTGCCAGTAAGTCCCGGGACAGGCTGAACACTGAAGCTTTCTTT
TRBD1,TRBJ2-3,TRBV19,-,15,CASRLRGLSTDTQYF,TGTGCCAGTAGATTAAGGGGGCTGAGCACAGATACGCAGTATTTT
TRBD1,TRBJ2-7,TRBV28,few,15,CASSPVDRDSYEQYF,TGTGCCAGCAGTCCGGTGGACAGGGATTCCTACGAGCAGTACTTC
TRBD1,TRBJ1-4,TRBV11-2,-,14,CASSKQGNNEKLFF,TGTGCCAGCAGCAAACAGGGGAATAATGAAAAACTGTTTTTT
-,TRBJ1-1,TRBV12-3/TRBV12-4,-,13,CASSLYLNTEAFF,TGTGCCAGCAGTTTATACTTGAACACTGAAGCTTTCTTT